The text below deals with one T cell receptor beta chain. Its antigen is not known. This sample stems from a study of regulatory T cells in long-lasting Graves disease. Study summary: Patients met the persistent Graves' disease definition after over 5 years of antithyroid drugs with positive TSH receptor antibodies. Whole-study results and caveats: The persistent group shared about 2,500 public clonotypes, more than the 950 to 1,000 shared by new patients.

Deletions cut 4 bases from V and 4 bases from J, with 13 bases between. This CDR3 is built from 13 residues. CDR1 DFQATT and CDR2 SNEGSKA come from the germline V gene (reference sequence). Combining iRepertoire HTBI primers with Arm-PCR of CDR3 regions, the authors built TCR beta libraries. In the original processing: From all samples, identification returned approximately 15 TRBJ and around 62 TRBV segments. TCRdb processed the multiplex PCR reads anew with MiXCR; each CDR3 protein has one entry. These V and J calls are TCRdb output, not the study's own analysis. In the table there are 310,000 or so distinct CDR3 sequences, roughly a fifth of which are singletons. Time point in this sample: persistent/refractory GD, antithyroid drugs over 5 years with positive TRAb. PBMCs were the source of the RNA used for TCR sequencing. Graves' disease diagnosis was established per American Thyroid Association guidelines.

This TCR came from a female donor with Graves disease. The chain couples TRBV20-1 to TRBJ2-5; D unclear. Source: peripheral blood mononuclear cells (PBMCs), taken when the disease was refractory, from a patient treated with antithyroid drugs. DNA of the CDR3: TGCAGTGCTAACTCCCCTCTGGGAGAGACCCAGTACTTC. It encodes CSANSPLGETQYF.